The sequence of this T cell receptor beta chain was determined in a study of shared clonotypes between healthy human individuals. Splitting of each subset's genomic DNA was done evenly across several immunoSEQ plates. The protocol was immunoSEQ multiplex PCR, while the TCRdb copy is restricted to in-frame clones and leaves out a portion. Of roughly 1,600,000 clones listed, around 98.5% are singletons. As regards this clone: Its cognate antigen is unknown.

Study-level results: Memory subsets generally showed lower estimated richness than naive subsets.

Naive CD4+ cells were CD45RA-selected; the remaining cells were memory. J lost 1 base, V lost 7 bases, and 8 bases had no gene match. The V gene's germline CDR1 is WSHSY and CDR2 SAAADI. The CDR3 contains 16 residues. The J gene is TRBJ1-2, the V gene TRBV10-2; 11 nucleotides agree with TRBD1. This TCR was recovered from a man under 40 in good health. The sample consisted of naive CD4+ T cells sorted from blood. Sample subset: CD45RA+ positively selected. The DNA of the CDR3 is TGCGCCAGCAACCCGGTAGGGACAGGGGGTAACTATGGCTACACCTTC. Protein: CASNPVGTGGNYGYTF.